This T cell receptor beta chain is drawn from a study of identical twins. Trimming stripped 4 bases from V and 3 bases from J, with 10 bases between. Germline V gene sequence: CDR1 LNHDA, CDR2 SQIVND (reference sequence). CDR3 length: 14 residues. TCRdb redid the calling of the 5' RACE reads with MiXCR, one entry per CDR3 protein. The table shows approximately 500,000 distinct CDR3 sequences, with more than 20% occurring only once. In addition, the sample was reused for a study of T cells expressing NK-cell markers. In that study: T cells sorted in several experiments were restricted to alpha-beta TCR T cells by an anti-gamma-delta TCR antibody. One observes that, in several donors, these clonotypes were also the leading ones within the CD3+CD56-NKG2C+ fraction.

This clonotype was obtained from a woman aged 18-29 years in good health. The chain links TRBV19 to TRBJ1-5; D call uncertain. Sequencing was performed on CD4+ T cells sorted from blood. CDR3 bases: TGTGCCAGTAGTACACCGGGTGTCAATCAGCCCCAGCATTTT. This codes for CASSTPGVNQPQHF.